Shown below are 19 T cell receptor beta chains from a single sample sequenced in a study of blood T cell repertoires in COVID-19. Assay: immunoSEQ multiplex PCR; the TCRdb copy retains only in-frame clones and omits some. Among about 50,000 clones listed, around 86% were seen once. Material for sequencing was peripheral blood. These TCRs come from a woman aged 60-75 years with acute or convalescent COVID-19.

V gene TRBV4-1 combines with J gene TRBJ1-2; D gene unclear. The CDR3 sequence is 12 residues long. Looked up from germline, CDR1 is MGHRA and CDR2 is YSYEKL. V was shortened by 0 bases and J by 12 bases, with 11 bases between the two germline ends. The CDR3, as DNA: TGCGCCAGCAGCCAAGAATCCCAGGTTCACACCTTC. Translating it yields CASSQESQVHTF.

The V gene is TRBV12-3 or TRBV12-4, the J gene TRBJ2-1; tentatively, D is TRBD1 (6 bases). V was cut by 3 bases and J by 13 bases, with 10 bases left in between. The CDR3 length is 11 residues. The CDR3: CASSFGGRQFF. In DNA, the CDR3 is TGTGCCAGCAGTTTTGGGGGCAGACAGTTCTTC.

The rearrangement uses TRBV18 and TRBJ1-1; no definite D call. Deletions cut 3 bases from V and 5 bases from J, with 13 bases between. This CDR3 contains 14 residues. Germline V lookup: CDR1 KGHSH, CDR2 LQKENI. The CDR3 loop reads CASSPESSGTEAFF. CDR3 DNA: TGTGCCAGCTCACCCGAAAGTAGTGGTACTGAAGCTTTCTTT.

V is TRBV29-1 and J is TRBJ1-1; 9 nucleotides agree with TRBD1. The CDR3 contains 13 residues. V shed 5 bases and J 6 bases; nucleotides not matched to a gene: 7. CDR1 and CDR2 (germline): SQVTM, ANQGSEA. CDR3 DNA: TGCAGCGTTAAGACAGGGGGATTCCCTGAAGCTTTCTTT. Encoded protein: CSVKTGGFPEAFF.

The J gene is TRBJ1-6, the V gene TRBV5-5; 8 bases are shared with TRBD1. The CDR3 extends over 14 amino acids. Looked up from germline, CDR1 is SGHKS and CDR2 is YYEKEE (reference sequence). After removal of 3 bases from V and 7 bases from J, the junction contained 3 bases not matched to a gene. CDR3 nucleotide sequence: TGTGCCAGCAGCTCTACAGGGGGAAATTCACCCCTCCACTTT. Its translation: CASSSTGGNSPLHF.

The chain combines TRBV13 with TRBJ2-1; D is perhaps TRBD2 (6 bases). This CDR3 spans 16 amino acids. Trimming shortened V by 3 bases and J by 4 bases, and 16 bases separated the two germline ends. The V gene's germline CDR1 is PRHDT and CDR2 FYEKMQ (reference sequence). CDR3 sequence: CASSFFQGTPYNEQFF. DNA for the CDR3: TGTGCCAGCAGCTTTTTTCAAGGGACTCCATACAATGAGCAGTTCTTC.

The CDR3 DNA reads as TGTGCCAGGCGAGATCCGACAGGGACGGGGTCGATGTGGGGCCCAGTCTATGGCTACACCTTC. This sequence encodes CARRDPTGTGSMWGPVYGYTF. This chain links TRBV3-1 (or the pseudogene TRBV3-2) with TRBJ1-2; 7 nucleotides align to TRBD1. In germline, CDR1 is LGHDT, CDR2 YNNKEL (reference sequence). The CDR3 loop spans 21 amino acids. V trimming: 9 bases; J trimming: 4 bases; junction bases outside the gene matches: 32.

This CDR3 reads CASSLRQNEKLFF. The DNA of the CDR3 is TGCGCCAGCAGCTTGAGACAGAATGAAAAACTGTTTTTT. The chain joins TRBV5-1 to TRBJ1-4, with D tentatively TRBD1 (5 bases). The CDR3 spans 13 residues. Germline values: CDR1 SGHRS, CDR2 YFSETQ. The V gene lost 1 base and the J gene lost 5 bases, with 6 bases spanning the gap. The full variable domain, rest sourced from reference TRBV5-1 and TRBJ1-4, is KAGVTQTPRYLIKTRGQQVTLSCSPISGHRSVSWYQQTPGQGLQFLFEYFSETQRNKGNFPGRFSGRQFSNSRSEMNVSTLELGDSALYLCASSLRQNEKLFFGSGTQLSVL.

This clone showed up just once. This sequence joins TRBV3-1 (or the pseudogene TRBV3-2) and TRBJ2-1; weak D call: TRBD2 (6 bases). The V and J ends lost 4 bases and 7 bases respectively, with 20 bases between them. This CDR3 has 16 amino acids. Looked up from germline, CDR1 is LGHDT and CDR2 is YNNKEL (reference sequence). In DNA, the CDR3 is TGTGCCAGCAGCCGGACTCTAGCGTCGGGTGGGAATGAGCAGTTCTTC. Amino acid sequence: CASSRTLASGGNEQFF.

The rearrangement links TRBV28 to TRBJ1-5; the D is unclear. CDR1 and CDR2 (germline): MDHEN, SYDVKM. The CDR3 length is 14 residues. V lost 6 bases and J lost 0, with 9 bases in between. CDR3 amino acids: CASRPRLSNQPQHF. In DNA form, the CDR3 reads TGTGCCAGCAGACCGAGACTTAGCAATCAGCCCCAGCATTTT.

The chain has TRBV5-1 and TRBJ1-4, with no clear D. V lost 0 bases, J lost 4 bases, and 13 bases lay in between. CDR3 length equals 16 residues. Per germline, CDR1 SGHRS and CDR2 YFSETQ. The CDR3, as DNA: TGCGCCAGCAGCTTGGGAGCAATTGCCTTTAATGAAAAACTGTTTTTT. Its translation: CASSLGAIAFNEKLFF.

As for this clone: The junction differs from germline at one of its ends, possibly a read error. The J gene is TRBJ2-5, the V gene TRBV7-8; 10 positions agree with TRBD2. Germline V gives CDR1 SGHVS, CDR2 FQNEAQ. The CDR3 consists of 15 residues. CDR3 loop: CASSKAGGVQGTQYF. CDR3 nucleotide sequence: TGTGCCAGCAGTAAAGCGGGAGGGGTACAAGGGACCCAGTACTTC.

This clone was counted a single time. The chain carries TRBV28 and TRBJ2-2, with D perhaps matching TRBD1 (6 bases). Trimming took off 10 bases at V and 6 bases at J, with 18 bases between the two ends. The CDR3 is 14 amino acids. Germline CDR1 is MDHEN and CDR2 is SYDVKM. The CDR3 DNA follows: TGTGCCATCCGAGACAGGAGTCCCGCCGGGGAGCTGTTTTTT. Protein sequence: CAIRDRSPAGELFF.

The chain couples TRBV5-1 to TRBJ2-1, with 8 positions matching TRBD1. The ends lost 2 bases at V and 4 bases at J; junction bases unmatched: 5. The germline V gene encodes CDR1 SGHRS and CDR2 YFSETQ. The CDR3 sequence is 15 residues long. As DNA, the CDR3 is TGCGCCAGCAGCTTATTCCAGGGGGCGTACAATGAGCAGTTCTTC. The encoded protein is CASSLFQGAYNEQFF.

V gene TRBV5-4 combines with J gene TRBJ1-1, with D perhaps TRBD1 (5 bases). The CDR3 runs to 16 residues. Per germline, CDR1 SGHNT and CDR2 YYREEE (reference sequence). With 4 bases removed from V and 5 bases from J, the gap between germline ends came to 21 bases. The chain's CDR3 is CASSAEGSKSRTEAFF. CDR3 in DNA: TGTGCCAGCAGCGCGGAGGGGTCAAAGAGTCGAACTGAAGCTTTCTTT.

V is TRBV15 and J is TRBJ2-5; D might be TRBD2 (5 bases). CDR1 is LNHNV, CDR2 YYDKDF, per germline (reference sequence). This CDR3 spans 14 amino acids. Trimming left V 7 bases short and J 2 bases short, with 14 bases between. The CDR3 sequence: CATKRAVPQETQYF. The CDR3 nucleotides read TGTGCCACCAAGAGGGCAGTCCCACAAGAGACCCAGTACTTC.

The rearrangement joins TRBV19 to TRBJ1-5; a possible D gene is TRBD1 (6 bases). Germline lookup yields CDR1 LNHDA and CDR2 SQIVND (reference sequence). Trimming left V 5 bases short and J 3 bases short, with 14 bases between. The CDR3 has 15 residues. The CDR3 sequence is CASSGGGGVNQPQHF. As DNA, the CDR3 is TGTGCCAGTAGTGGGGGAGGGGGAGTCAATCAGCCCCAGCATTTT.

The V gene is TRBV18, the J gene TRBJ1-1; D remains unclear. CDR1 and CDR2 from the germline V gene are KGHSH and LQKENI. The germline V and J ends were trimmed by 2 bases and 2 bases, with 12 bases remaining between them. The CDR3 is 15 amino acids. The CDR3 bases are TGTGCCAGCTCACCATATAACAGCAAAAACACTGAAGCTTTCTTT. This gives the protein CASSPYNSKNTEAFF.

In this sample, this clone turned up once. The rearrangement links TRBV29-1 to TRBJ2-5, with 8 positions matching TRBD2. The CDR3 runs to 11 residues. The germline V gene has CDR1 SQVTM and CDR2 ANQGSEA. J gave up 5 bases and V 7 bases, and 3 bases lay outside the gene matches. CDR3 DNA: TGCAGCGGCTCGGGGGGGGAGACCCAGTACTTC. Amino acid sequence: CSGSGGETQYF.